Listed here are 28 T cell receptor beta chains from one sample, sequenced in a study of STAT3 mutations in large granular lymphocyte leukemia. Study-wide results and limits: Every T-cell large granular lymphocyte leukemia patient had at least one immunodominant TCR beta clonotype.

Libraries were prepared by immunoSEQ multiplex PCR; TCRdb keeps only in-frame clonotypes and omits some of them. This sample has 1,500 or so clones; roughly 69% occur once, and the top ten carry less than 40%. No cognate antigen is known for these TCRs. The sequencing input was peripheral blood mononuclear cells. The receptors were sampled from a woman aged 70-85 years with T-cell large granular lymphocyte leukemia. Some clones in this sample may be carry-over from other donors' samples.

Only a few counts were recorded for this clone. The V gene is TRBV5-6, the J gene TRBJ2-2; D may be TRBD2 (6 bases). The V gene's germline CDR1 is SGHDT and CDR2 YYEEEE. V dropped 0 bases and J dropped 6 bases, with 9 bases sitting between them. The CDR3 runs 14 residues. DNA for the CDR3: TGTGCCAGCAGCTTGGGTCTAGCGCCCGGGGAGCTGTTTTTT. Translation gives CASSLGLAPGELFF.

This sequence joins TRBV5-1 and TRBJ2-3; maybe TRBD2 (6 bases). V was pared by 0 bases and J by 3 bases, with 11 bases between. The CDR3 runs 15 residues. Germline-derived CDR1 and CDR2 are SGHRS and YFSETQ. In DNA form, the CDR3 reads TGCGCCAGCAGCTTGGGCGGGGTCGGGACAGATACGCAGTATTTT. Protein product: CASSLGGVGTDTQYF. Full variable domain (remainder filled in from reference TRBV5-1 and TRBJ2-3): KAGVTQTPRYLIKTRGQQVTLSCSPISGHRSVSWYQQTPGQGLQFLFEYFSETQRNKGNFPGRFSGRQFSNSRSEMNVSTLELGDSALYLCASSLGGVGTDTQYFGPGTRLTVL.

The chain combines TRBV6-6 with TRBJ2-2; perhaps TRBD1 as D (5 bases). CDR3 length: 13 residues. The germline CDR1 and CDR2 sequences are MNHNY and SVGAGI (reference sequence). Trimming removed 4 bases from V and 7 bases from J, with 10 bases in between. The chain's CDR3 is CASSSTDSGELFF. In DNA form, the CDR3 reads TGTGCCAGCAGTTCCACCGACAGCGGGGAGCTGTTTTTT.

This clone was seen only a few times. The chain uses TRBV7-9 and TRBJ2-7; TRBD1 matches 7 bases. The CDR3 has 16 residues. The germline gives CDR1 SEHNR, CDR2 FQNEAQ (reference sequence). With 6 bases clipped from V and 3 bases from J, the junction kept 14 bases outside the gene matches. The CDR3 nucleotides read TGTGCCAGCAGACCTACAACAGGGGCTCTGGGCTACGAGCAGTACTTC. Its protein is CASRPTTGALGYEQYF.

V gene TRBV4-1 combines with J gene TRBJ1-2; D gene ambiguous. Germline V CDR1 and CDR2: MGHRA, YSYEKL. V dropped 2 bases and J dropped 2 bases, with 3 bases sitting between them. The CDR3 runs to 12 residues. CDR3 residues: CASSQQNYGYTF. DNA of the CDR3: TGCGCCAGCAGCCAACAAAACTATGGCTACACCTTC.

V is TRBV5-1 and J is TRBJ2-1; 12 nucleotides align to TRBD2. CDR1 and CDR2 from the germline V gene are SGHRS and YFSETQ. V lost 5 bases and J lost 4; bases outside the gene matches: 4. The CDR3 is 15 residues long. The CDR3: CASRQGTSGYNEQFF. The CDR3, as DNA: TGCGCCAGCAGACAGGGGACTAGCGGGTACAATGAGCAGTTCTTC.

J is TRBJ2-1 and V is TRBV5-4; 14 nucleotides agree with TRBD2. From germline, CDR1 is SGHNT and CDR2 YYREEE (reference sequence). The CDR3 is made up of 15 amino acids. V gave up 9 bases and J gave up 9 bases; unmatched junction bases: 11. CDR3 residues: CATDDGTSGRVEQFF. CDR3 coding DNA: TGTGCCACGGATGATGGGACTAGCGGGAGAGTTGAGCAGTTCTTC.

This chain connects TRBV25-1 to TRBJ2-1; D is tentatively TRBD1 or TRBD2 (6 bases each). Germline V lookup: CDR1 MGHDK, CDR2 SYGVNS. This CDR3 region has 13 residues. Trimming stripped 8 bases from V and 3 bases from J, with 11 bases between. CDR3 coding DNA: TGTGCCAGCCAAAAGGGGGGCTACAATGAGCAGTTCTTC. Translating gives CASQKGGYNEQFF.

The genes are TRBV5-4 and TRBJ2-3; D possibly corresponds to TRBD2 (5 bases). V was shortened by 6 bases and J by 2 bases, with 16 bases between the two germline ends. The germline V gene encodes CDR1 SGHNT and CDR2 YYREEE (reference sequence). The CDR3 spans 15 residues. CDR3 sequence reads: CASTSSSGFTDTQYF. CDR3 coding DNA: TGTGCCAGCACCTCCTCGAGCGGTTTCACAGATACGCAGTATTTT.

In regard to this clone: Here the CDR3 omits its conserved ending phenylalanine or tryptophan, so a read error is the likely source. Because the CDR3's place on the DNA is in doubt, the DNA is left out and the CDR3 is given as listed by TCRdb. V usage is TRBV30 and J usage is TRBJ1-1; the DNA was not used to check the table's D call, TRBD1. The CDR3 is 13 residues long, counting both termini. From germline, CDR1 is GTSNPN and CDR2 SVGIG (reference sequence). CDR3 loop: CAWSKQGPETDFD.

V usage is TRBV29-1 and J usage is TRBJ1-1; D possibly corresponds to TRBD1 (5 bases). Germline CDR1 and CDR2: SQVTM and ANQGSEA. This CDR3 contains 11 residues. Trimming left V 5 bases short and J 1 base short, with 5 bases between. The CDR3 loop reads CSVTGNTEAFF. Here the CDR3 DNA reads TGCAGCGTTACAGGGAACACTGAAGCTTTCTTT. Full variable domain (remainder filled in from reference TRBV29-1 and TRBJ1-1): SAVISQKPSRDICQRGTSLTIQCQVDSQVTMMFWYRQQPGQSLTLIATANQGSEATYESGFVIDKFPISRPNLTFSTLTVSNMSPEDSSIYLCSVTGNTEAFFGQGTRLTVV.

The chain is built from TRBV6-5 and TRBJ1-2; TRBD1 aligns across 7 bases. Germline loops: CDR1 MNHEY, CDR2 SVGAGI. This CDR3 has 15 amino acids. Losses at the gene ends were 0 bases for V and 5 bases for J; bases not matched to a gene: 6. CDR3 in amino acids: CASSYSRDSGYGYTF. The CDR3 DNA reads TGTGCCAGCAGTTACTCCCGGGACAGCGGTTATGGCTACACCTTC.

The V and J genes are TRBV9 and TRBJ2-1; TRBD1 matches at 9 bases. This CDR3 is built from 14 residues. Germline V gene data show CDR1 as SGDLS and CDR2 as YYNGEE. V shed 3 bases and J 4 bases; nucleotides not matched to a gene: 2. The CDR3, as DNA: TGTGCCAGCAGCGGAGGGACAGGGTACAATGAGCAGTTCTTC. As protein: CASSGGTGYNEQFF.

CDR3 protein: CASSQLWGNTEAFF. In DNA, the CDR3 is TGCGCCAGCAGCCAACTTTGGGGGAACACTGAAGCTTTCTTT. The rearrangement uses TRBV4-1 and TRBJ1-1; no clear D. Germline V gene sequence: CDR1 MGHRA, CDR2 YSYEKL. Trimming removed 2 bases from V and 1 base from J, with 8 bases in between. CDR3 length equals 14 residues.

The CDR3 sequence is CASRGQETQYF. The CDR3 DNA follows: TGCGCCAGCAGGGGCCAAGAGACCCAGTACTTC. This chain uses TRBV5-1 with TRBJ2-5, with D uncertain. V lost 5 bases and J 1 base, leaving 3 bases between the germline ends. In germline, CDR1 is SGHRS, CDR2 YFSETQ. The CDR3 is 11 residues long.

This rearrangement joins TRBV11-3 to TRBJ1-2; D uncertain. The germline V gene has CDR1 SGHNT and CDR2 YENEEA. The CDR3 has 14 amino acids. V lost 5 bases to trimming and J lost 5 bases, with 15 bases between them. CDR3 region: CASSERAGRYGYTF. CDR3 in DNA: TGTGCCAGCAGCGAGAGGGCGGGAAGGTATGGCTACACCTTC.

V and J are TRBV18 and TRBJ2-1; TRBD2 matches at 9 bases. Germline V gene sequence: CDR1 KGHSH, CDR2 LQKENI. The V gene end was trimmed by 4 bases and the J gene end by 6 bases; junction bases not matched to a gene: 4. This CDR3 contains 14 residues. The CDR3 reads CASSLSGSGNEQFF. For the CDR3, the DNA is TGTGCCAGCTCACTTAGCGGGAGTGGCAATGAGCAGTTCTTC.

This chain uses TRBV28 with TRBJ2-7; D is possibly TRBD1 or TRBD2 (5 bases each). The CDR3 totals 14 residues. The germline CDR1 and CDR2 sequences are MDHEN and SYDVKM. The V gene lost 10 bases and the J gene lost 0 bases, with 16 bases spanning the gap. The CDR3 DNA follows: TGTGCCACCCTTCAATCCGGGACCTCCTACGAGCAGTACTTC. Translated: CATLQSGTSYEQYF.

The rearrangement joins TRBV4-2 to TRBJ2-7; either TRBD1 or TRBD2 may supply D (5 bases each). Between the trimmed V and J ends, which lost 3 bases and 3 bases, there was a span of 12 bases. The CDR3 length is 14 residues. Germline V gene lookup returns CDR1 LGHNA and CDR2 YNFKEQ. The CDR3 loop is CASSQGVESYEQYF. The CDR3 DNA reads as TGTGCCAGCAGCCAGGGGGTAGAGAGCTACGAGCAGTACTTC.

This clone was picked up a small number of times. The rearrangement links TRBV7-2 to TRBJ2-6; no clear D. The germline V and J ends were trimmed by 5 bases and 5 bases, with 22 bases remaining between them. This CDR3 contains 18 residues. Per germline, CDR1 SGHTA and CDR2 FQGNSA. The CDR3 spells CASSAASRRQSRANVLTF. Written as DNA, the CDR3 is TGTGCCAGCAGCGCTGCATCAAGACGACAAAGTCGGGCCAACGTCCTGACTTTC. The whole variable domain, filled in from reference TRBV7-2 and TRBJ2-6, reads GAGVSQSPSNKVTEKGKDVELRCDPISGHTALYWYRQSLGQGLEFLIYFQGNSAPDKSGLPSDRFSAERTGGSVSTLTIQRTQQEDSAVYLCASSAASRRQSRANVLTFGAGSRLTVL.

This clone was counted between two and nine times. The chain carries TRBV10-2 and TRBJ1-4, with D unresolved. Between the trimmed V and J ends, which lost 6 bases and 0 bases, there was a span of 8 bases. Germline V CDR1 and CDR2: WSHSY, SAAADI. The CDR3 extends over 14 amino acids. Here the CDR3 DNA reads TGCGCCAGCAGCCCGGGGACAACTAATGAAAAACTGTTTTTT. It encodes CASSPGTTNEKLFF.

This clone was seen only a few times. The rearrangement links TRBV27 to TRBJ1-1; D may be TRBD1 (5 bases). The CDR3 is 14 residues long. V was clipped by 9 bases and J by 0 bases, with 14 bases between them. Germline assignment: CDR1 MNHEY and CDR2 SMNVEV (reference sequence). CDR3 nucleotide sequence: TGTGCCAGTCAGGCAGGGTCGTTGAACACTGAAGCTTTCTTT. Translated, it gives CASQAGSLNTEAFF.

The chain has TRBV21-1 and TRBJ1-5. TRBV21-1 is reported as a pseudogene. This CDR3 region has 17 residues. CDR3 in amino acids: CASSNEVPYGSNQPQHF. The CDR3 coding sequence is TGTGCCAGCAGCAATGAGGTCCCCTATGGAAGCAATCAGCCCCAGCATTTT.

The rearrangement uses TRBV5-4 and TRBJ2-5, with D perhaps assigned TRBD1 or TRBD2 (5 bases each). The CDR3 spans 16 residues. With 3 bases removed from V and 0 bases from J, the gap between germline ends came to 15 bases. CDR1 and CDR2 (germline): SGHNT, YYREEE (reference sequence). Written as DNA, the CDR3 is TGTGCCAGCAGCTCTGGGACCACCATTTACCAAGAGACCCAGTACTTC. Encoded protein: CASSSGTTIYQETQYF.

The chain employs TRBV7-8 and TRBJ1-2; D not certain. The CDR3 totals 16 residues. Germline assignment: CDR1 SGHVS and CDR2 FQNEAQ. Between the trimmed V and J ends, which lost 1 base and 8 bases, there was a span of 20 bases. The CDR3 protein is CASSLGRTVYSLGYTF. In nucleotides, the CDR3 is TGTGCCAGCAGCTTAGGTCGGACGGTCTATTCCTTGGGCTACACCTTC.

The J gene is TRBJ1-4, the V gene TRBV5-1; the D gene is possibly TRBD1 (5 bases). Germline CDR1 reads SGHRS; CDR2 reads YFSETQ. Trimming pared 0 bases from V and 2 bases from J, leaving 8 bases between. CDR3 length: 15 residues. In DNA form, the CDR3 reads TGCGCCAGCAGCTTGGAGGGGCGGACTAATGAAAAACTGTTTTTT. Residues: CASSLEGRTNEKLFF.

This CDR3 reads CASSTTQRTLYGYTF. In nucleotides, the CDR3 is TGTGCCAGTAGTACCACACAGAGAACCCTCTATGGCTACACCTTC. The J gene is TRBJ1-2, the V gene TRBV19; D is ambiguous. The CDR3 loop spans 15 amino acids. The germline CDR1 and CDR2 sequences are LNHDA and SQIVND (reference sequence). The V end lost 4 bases, the J end lost 4 bases, and 16 bases lay between the germline ends.

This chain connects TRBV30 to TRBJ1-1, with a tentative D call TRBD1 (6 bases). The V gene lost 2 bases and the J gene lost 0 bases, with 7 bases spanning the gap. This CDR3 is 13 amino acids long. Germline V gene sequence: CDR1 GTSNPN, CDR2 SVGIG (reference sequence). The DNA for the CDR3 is TGTGCCTGGAGTACAGGGTTGAACACTGAAGCTTTCTTT. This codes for CAWSTGLNTEAFF.